The 8 T cell receptor beta chains reported below all come from one sample, sequenced in a study of shared clonotypes between healthy human individuals. This table comes from immunoSEQ multiplex PCR, and its TCRdb copy is limited to in-frame clones, with some not included. The table records nearly 1 million clones, 76% of them present only once. The source material was memory CD4+ T cells sorted from blood. Subset indicated: CD45RA-negative fraction. Receptor source: a man between 18 and 29 years old in good health.

The rearrangement uses TRBV9 and TRBJ1-6; D may be TRBD1 (5 bases). The CDR3 runs 14 residues. CDR1 is SGDLS, CDR2 YYNGEE, per germline. V lost 0 bases, J lost 7 bases, and 8 bases lay in between. CDR3 in amino acids: CASSVADINSPLHF. CDR3 in DNA: TGTGCCAGCAGCGTAGCGGACATCAATTCACCCCTCCACTTT.

This chain links TRBV9 with TRBJ2-3; no clear D. The CDR3 covers 15 residues. The V gene's germline CDR1 is SGDLS and CDR2 YYNGEE. V was shortened by 0 bases and J by 2 bases, with 10 bases between the two germline ends. As DNA, the CDR3 is TGTGCCAGCAGCGTAGCTAGTCACACCACAGATACGCAGTATTTT. This codes for CASSVASHTTDTQYF.

The chain joins TRBV2 to TRBJ2-3, with D tentatively TRBD1 (5 bases). V gave up 3 bases and J gave up 4 bases, with 11 bases separating them. Germline V lookup: CDR1 SNHLY, CDR2 FYNNEI. The CDR3 extends over 14 amino acids. The CDR3 loop reads CASSDRVVADTQYF. For the CDR3, the DNA is TGTGCCAGCAGTGACAGGGTGGTTGCAGATACGCAGTATTTT. The entire variable domain, with the rest obtained from reference TRBV2 and TRBJ2-3, is as follows: EPEVTQTPSHQVTQMGQEVILRCVPISNHLYFYWYRQILGQKVEFLVSFYNNEISEKSEIFDDQFSVERPDGSNFTLKIRSTKLEDSAMYFCASSDRVVADTQYFGPGTRLTVL.

V and J are TRBV28 and TRBJ2-7, with 10 bases aligning to TRBD1. This CDR3 has 13 residues. Germline V gene lookup returns CDR1 MDHEN and CDR2 SYDVKM. The trim removed 4 bases at V and 4 bases at J, leaving 1 base unmatched. The CDR3 spells CASSWGQGYEQYF. In nucleotides, the CDR3 is TGTGCCAGCAGTTGGGGACAGGGGTACGAGCAGTACTTC.

The chain couples TRBV6-6 to TRBJ2-7; D might be TRBD2 (5 bases). CDR3 size: 12 residues. The germline gives CDR1 MNHNY, CDR2 SVGAGI (reference sequence). Deletions cut 5 bases from V and 7 bases from J, with 12 bases between. The CDR3 here is CASSPYPGEQYF. The CDR3 DNA reads as TGTGCCAGCAGTCCATACCCGGGGGAGCAGTACTTC.

The chain employs TRBV4-2 and TRBJ2-3, with TRBD2 identical over 11 bases. This CDR3 is 18 amino acids long. After removal of 1 base from V and 4 bases from J, the junction contained 10 bases not matched to a gene. The germline V gene has CDR1 LGHNA and CDR2 YNFKEQ. In DNA form, the CDR3 reads TGTGCCAGCAGCCAAGGGCACTTAGCGGGGGGGCTGTCAGATACGCAGTATTTT. This translates into CASSQGHLAGGLSDTQYF.

This chain uses TRBV30 with TRBJ2-1; the D gene could be TRBD1 or TRBD2 (6 bases each). Germline V gene data show CDR1 as GTSNPN and CDR2 as SVGIG (reference sequence). CDR3 length: 18 amino acids. Trimming stripped 5 bases from V and 3 bases from J, with 26 bases between. The CDR3 DNA follows: TGTGCCTGGTGGGGTAGACGGAAGGGGGGAATACTCTACAATGAGCAGTTCTTC. It translates to CAWWGRRKGGILYNEQFF.

The chain joins TRBV5-1 to TRBJ2-2; 9 positions agree with TRBD1. The CDR3 spans 16 residues. The J segment lost 2 bases and the V segment lost 4 bases, leaving 6 bases of the junction unmatched. Germline lookup yields CDR1 SGHRS and CDR2 YFSETQ. CDR3 bases: TGCGCCAGCAGCGGGAGGACAGGGGAAAACACCGGGGAGCTGTTTTTT. Encoded protein: CASSGRTGENTGELFF.